This TCR beta chain was sequenced during a study of T-cell reconstitution after alpha-beta-depleted transplantation in children. Study results and limitations: At one year after transplant, newly produced T cells mostly accounted for T-cell counts and diversity.

The library targeted TCRbeta and was prepared with unique molecular identifiers. TCRdb redid the calling of the PCR reads with MiXCR, one entry per CDR3 protein. The sample has 85,000 to 120,000 distinct CDR3 sequences, 4.5% to 7.5% seen once; the top ten hold about 6%. This clonotype was detected many times. Antigen: not known. V dropped 1 base and J dropped 2; count of bases not matched to a gene: 9. Germline CDR1 DFQATT, CDR2 SNEGSKA (reference sequence). The CDR3 has 16 residues. The TCR sequence derives from a female patient aged 2 to 10 who had a stem cell transplant for Fanconi anemia, so the T cells may come from the graft donor. The source material was PBMCs, mostly from graft donor cells, sampled 60 days after TCRalphabeta/CD19-depleted stem cell transplant. The chain links TRBV20-1 to TRBJ2-3; 7 bases fit TRBD2. In DNA, the CDR3 is TGCAGTGCTAGAGTTGTGGCGGGAGCGCACACAGATACGCAGTATTTT. Translated: CSARVVAGAHTDTQYF.